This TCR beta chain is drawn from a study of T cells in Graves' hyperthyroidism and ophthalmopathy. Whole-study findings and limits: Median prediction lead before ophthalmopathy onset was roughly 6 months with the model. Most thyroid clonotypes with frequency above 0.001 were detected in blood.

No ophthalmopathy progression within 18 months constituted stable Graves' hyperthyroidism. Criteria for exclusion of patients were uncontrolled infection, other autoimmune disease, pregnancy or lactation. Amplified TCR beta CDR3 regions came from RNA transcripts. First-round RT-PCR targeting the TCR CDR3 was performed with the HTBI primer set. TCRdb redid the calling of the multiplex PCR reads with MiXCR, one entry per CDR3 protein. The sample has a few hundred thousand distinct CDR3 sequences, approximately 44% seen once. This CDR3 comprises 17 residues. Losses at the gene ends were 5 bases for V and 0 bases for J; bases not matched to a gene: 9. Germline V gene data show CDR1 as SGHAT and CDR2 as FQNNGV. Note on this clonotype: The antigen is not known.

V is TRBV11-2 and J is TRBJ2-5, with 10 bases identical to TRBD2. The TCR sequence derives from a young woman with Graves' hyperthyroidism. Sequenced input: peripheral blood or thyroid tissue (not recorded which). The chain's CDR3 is CASSKWTSGQYQETQYF. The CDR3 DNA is TGTGCCAGCAGCAAATGGACTAGCGGACAGTACCAAGAGACCCAGTACTTC.